Following are 30 T cell receptor beta chains from one sample sequenced in a study of persistence of HIV-infected CD4 T cells. No antigen has been assigned to these receptors. Cells were stimulated nonspecifically with anti-CD3/anti-CD28 magnetic beads. Sorting selected CD4+ T cells upregulating both CD40 ligand and CD69. This was the immunoSEQ version 4 assay in survey mode. Assay used: immunoSEQ multiplex PCR; TCRdb lists only in-frame clones, some missing. The sample includes approximately 44,000 clones, roughly nine tenths of them seen just once. The source was CD4+ T cells sorted from PBMCs after roughly 18-hour stimulation, collected from a patient who received antiretroviral therapy. Every receptor here comes from an adult man with HIV who was CMV-seropositive.

This rearrangement joins TRBV6-1 to TRBJ2-6; TRBD1 matches 10 bases. The trim removed 5 bases at V and 12 bases at J, leaving 10 bases unmatched. CDR3 length equals 15 residues. Looked up from germline, CDR1 is MNHNS and CDR2 is SASEGT. The CDR3, as DNA: TGTGCCAGCAGTAGCCCCGGGACAGGGGCCCGCGTCCTGACTTTC. Translated: CASSSPGTGARVLTF.

The chain uses TRBV6-5 and TRBJ1-2, with TRBD1 as a possible D gene (6 bases). The CDR3 totals 13 residues. CDR1 and CDR2 (germline): MNHEY, SVGAGI. V was trimmed by 0 bases and J by 7 bases, leaving 9 bases between them. CDR3 nucleotides: TGTGCCAGCAGTTACTCGAGAGGGGGTGGCTACACCTTC. Encoded protein: CASSYSRGGGYTF.

This clone was counted a few times. V is TRBV14 and J is TRBJ2-7; D uncertain. This CDR3 contains 13 residues. The germline gives CDR1 SGHDN, CDR2 FVKESK. Trimming took off 3 bases at V and 2 bases at J, with 8 bases between the two ends. DNA for the CDR3: TGTGCCAGCAGCCATGTCACCGCCTACGAGCAGTACTTC. Its protein product is CASSHVTAYEQYF. Full variable domain (remainder filled in from reference TRBV14 and TRBJ2-7): EAGVTQFPSHSVIEKGQTVTLRCDPISGHDNLYWYRRVMGKEIKFLLHFVKESKQDESGMPNNRFLAERTGGTYSTLKVQPAELEDSGVYFCASSHVTAYEQYFGPGTRLTVT.

The V and J genes are TRBV29-1 and TRBJ2-7; 8 bases align to TRBD1. Trimming took 4 bases from V and 8 from J; bases not matched to a gene: 7. Germline lookup yields CDR1 SQVTM and CDR2 ANQGSEA. This CDR3 is 12 amino acids long. The CDR3 spells CSVGRQGHQQYF. The CDR3 DNA follows: TGCAGCGTTGGGCGACAGGGGCATCAGCAGTACTTC.

Regarding this clone: Other DNA sequences in this sample translate to the same CDR3. V and J are TRBV9 and TRBJ1-6; the D is unclear. Germline V gene sequence: CDR1 SGDLS, CDR2 YYNGEE. The V gene lost 2 bases and the J gene lost 7 bases, with 7 bases spanning the gap. The CDR3 runs 13 residues. CDR3 residues: CASSVTGNSPLHF. The CDR3 nucleotides are TGTGCCAGCAGCGTTACGGGAAATTCACCCCTCCACTTT.

The CDR3 DNA reads as TGCAGTCCTACAGATACGCAGTATTTT. Protein product: CSPTDTQYF. The rearrangement uses TRBV20-1 and TRBJ2-3; no reliable D call. The V gene's germline CDR1 is DFQATT and CDR2 SNEGSKA (reference sequence). The CDR3 is 9 amino acids. Trimming took 8 bases from V and 3 from J, leaving 3 bases between them.

The chain employs TRBV27 and TRBJ2-7, with D tentatively TRBD1 or TRBD2 (6 bases each). Per germline, CDR1 MNHEY and CDR2 SMNVEV (reference sequence). V lost 1 base to trimming and J lost 0 bases, with 22 bases between them. The CDR3 spans 19 residues. In nucleotides, the CDR3 is TGTGCCAGCAGTTTATATGGCGGGGACGACAGGAGGAGCTCCTACGAGCAGTACTTC. Encoded protein: CASSLYGGDDRRSSYEQYF.

The rearrangement links TRBV6-5 to TRBJ2-3; 8 bases map to TRBD2. The CDR3 has 13 amino acids. The V gene's germline CDR1 is MNHEY and CDR2 SVGAGI. Germline trimming cut 5 bases from V and 5 bases from J; bases unmatched to any gene: 3. The CDR3 loop is CASSRGGGDTQYF. The CDR3 nucleotides read TGTGCCAGCAGTCGGGGGGGAGGAGATACGCAGTATTTT.

The chain carries TRBV28 and TRBJ2-7; tentative D call: TRBD1 (6 bases). In germline, CDR1 is MDHEN, CDR2 SYDVKM. The CDR3 loop spans 17 amino acids. V dropped 5 bases and J dropped 4 bases, with 24 bases sitting between them. The CDR3 bases are TGTGCCAGCAGTACAGGGCGAGGTAGACTCCCCAAATACGAGCAGTACTTC. As protein: CASSTGRGRLPKYEQYF.

This clone was observed a single time. V and J are TRBV10-3 and TRBJ1-5; 8 nucleotides agree with TRBD1. Germline trimming cut 4 bases from V and 8 bases from J; bases unmatched to any gene: 10. From germline, CDR1 is ENHRY and CDR2 SYGVKD. The CDR3 loop spans 15 amino acids. As DNA, the CDR3 is TGTGCCATCAGTGCCGGACAGGGTGTGGGTGAGCCCCAGCATTTT. It is translated as CAISAGQGVGEPQHF.

This clone was observed a few times. The gene calls are TRBV2 and TRBJ2-2; tentatively, D is TRBD1 (6 bases). V lost 2 bases, J lost 5 bases, and 18 bases lay in between. Germline lookup yields CDR1 SNHLY and CDR2 FYNNEI. This CDR3 contains 17 residues. CDR3 loop: CASSESISGVRTGELFF. The CDR3 DNA reads TGTGCCAGCAGTGAATCAATCTCAGGGGTGAGGACCGGGGAGCTGTTTTTT.

The chain employs TRBV10-3 and TRBJ2-5; D is ambiguous. The CDR3 loop spans 15 amino acids. Germline CDR1 is ENHRY and CDR2 is SYGVKD. V was trimmed by 0 bases and J by 2 bases, leaving 10 bases between them. The CDR3 nucleotides read TGTGCCATCAGTGAGTCGAATGTGGGGCAAGAGACCCAGTACTTC. Residues: CAISESNVGQETQYF.

V gene TRBV12-5 combines with J gene TRBJ2-2; maybe TRBD2 (5 bases). From germline, CDR1 is LGHNT and CDR2 FRNRAP. The CDR3 is made up of 17 amino acids. V was pared by 0 bases and J by 0 bases, with 11 bases between. The CDR3 bases are TGTGCTAGTGGTTTGGTACTAGGGCAGTCGAACACCGGGGAGCTGTTTTTT. Its protein product is CASGLVLGQSNTGELFF.

This clone occurred once. The gene calls are TRBV25-1 and TRBJ1-6; the D gene is possibly TRBD1 (5 bases). The CDR3 loop spans 15 amino acids. V lost 5 bases and J lost 9, with 17 bases in between. The germline V gene has CDR1 MGHDK and CDR2 SYGVNS. As DNA, the CDR3 is TGTGCCAGCAGTCCTCATGGGGGGGGGAGTTCACCCCTCCACTTT. It specifies CASSPHGGGSSPLHF.

The chain recombines TRBV20-1 with TRBJ2-7; 10 bases line up with TRBD2. CDR3 size: 14 residues. With 3 bases clipped from V and 0 bases from J, the junction kept 2 bases outside the gene matches. Germline V gene data show CDR1 as DFQATT and CDR2 as SNEGSKA (reference sequence). The CDR3 reads CSASSGGPSYEQYF. CDR3 nucleotides: TGCAGTGCTAGTAGCGGGGGGCCCTCCTACGAGCAGTACTTC.

The CDR3 here is CASKRQGPGNTIYF. CDR3 sequence (DNA): TGTGCCAGCAAAAGACAGGGACCTGGAAACACCATATATTTT. The chain couples TRBV6-5 to TRBJ1-3; 7 nucleotides line up with TRBD1. Germline values: CDR1 MNHEY, CDR2 SVGAGI. The V and J ends lost 7 bases and 2 bases, in that order; junction bases with no gene match: 5. The CDR3 has 14 amino acids.

The V call is TRBV20-1, the J call TRBJ1-1; D is uncertain. This CDR3 has 11 residues. The germline V and J ends were trimmed by 6 bases and 1 base, with 6 bases remaining between them. CDR1 is DFQATT and CDR2 is SNEGSKA in the germline V gene (reference sequence). This chain's CDR3 is CSAKGNTEAFF. The CDR3 DNA reads TGCAGTGCCAAGGGGAACACTGAAGCTTTCTTT.

This clone showed up just once. V and J are TRBV6-5 and TRBJ2-6; D gene unclear. V was trimmed by 5 bases and J by 0 bases, leaving 5 bases between them. The CDR3 spans 14 residues. Germline CDR1 is MNHEY and CDR2 is SVGAGI. CDR3 sequence (DNA): TGTGCCAGCAGTACCGTCTCTGGGGCCAACGTCCTGACTTTC. Protein: CASSTVSGANVLTF.

The chain carries TRBV19 and TRBJ1-1; TRBD1 matches 9 bases. The CDR3 runs to 16 residues. Looked up from germline, CDR1 is LNHDA and CDR2 is SQIVND (reference sequence). J gave up 6 bases and V 4 bases, and 12 bases lay outside the gene matches. The chain's CDR3 is CASSREDRGRISEAFF. The CDR3 DNA is TGTGCCAGTAGTAGGGAGGACAGGGGTAGGATCTCTGAAGCTTTCTTT.

This clone was seen once. V usage is TRBV6-6 and J usage is TRBJ1-1; D gene unclear. This CDR3 has 14 residues. The ends were cut back, 6 bases at V and 0 bases at J, with 11 bases in the middle. Germline V gene sequence: CDR1 MNHNY, CDR2 SVGAGI (reference sequence). CDR3 region: CASSPLRLNTEAFF. The CDR3 region has the DNA TGTGCCAGCAGCCCTCTCAGGCTGAACACTGAAGCTTTCTTT.

The chain employs TRBV7-2 and TRBJ2-3, with 7 bases fitting TRBD2. Germline lookup yields CDR1 SGHTA and CDR2 FQGNSA. With 1 base clipped from V and 6 bases from J, the junction kept 1 base outside the gene matches. The CDR3 contains 13 residues. CDR3 sequence: CASSLGLADTQYF. CDR3 bases: TGTGCCAGCAGCTTAGGACTAGCCGATACGCAGTATTTT.

The rearrangement uses TRBV10-3 and TRBJ2-1; TRBD1 aligns across 11 bases. CDR1 is ENHRY and CDR2 is SYGVKD in the germline V gene. The CDR3 runs to 15 residues. V trimming: 7 bases; J trimming: 7 bases; junction bases outside the gene matches: 9. In nucleotides, the CDR3 is TGTGCCATCAATTTGGGGGGACAGGGGGGAAATGAGCAGTTCTTC. It codes for CAINLGGQGGNEQFF.

V and J are TRBV24-1 and TRBJ1-5; D ambiguous. The CDR3 is made up of 12 amino acids. From germline, CDR1 is KGHDR and CDR2 SFDVKD. Trimming pared 1 base from V and 8 bases from J, leaving 5 bases between. The CDR3: CATSDFGKPQHF. The CDR3 bases are TGTGCCACCAGTGATTTCGGCAAGCCCCAGCATTTT.

This clone was seen only once. V gene TRBV28 combines with J gene TRBJ1-2; D gene unclear. Germline CDR1 reads MDHEN; CDR2 reads SYDVKM. There are 11 residues in the CDR3. The CDR3 here is CATVGVYGYTF. CDR3 coding DNA: TGTGCTACTGTCGGTGTCTATGGCTACACCTTC.

The chain joins TRBV2 to TRBJ2-6, with D perhaps matching TRBD1 (5 bases). This CDR3 contains 14 residues. The germline V gene encodes CDR1 SNHLY and CDR2 FYNNEI. V lost 5 bases and J 3 bases, leaving 8 bases between the germline ends. The CDR3 loop is CASSPGYGANVLTF. CDR3 coding DNA: TGTGCCAGCAGTCCAGGGTATGGGGCCAACGTCCTGACTTTC. The full variable domain, its missing parts supplied by reference TRBV2 and TRBJ2-6, is EPEVTQTPSHQVTQMGQEVILRCVPISNHLYFYWYRQILGQKVEFLVSFYNNEISEKSEIFDDQFSVERPDGSNFTLKIRSTKLEDSAMYFCASSPGYGANVLTFGAGSRLTVL.

About this clone itself: This clone may be a read error of a much larger clone one base away. The V call is TRBV9, the J call TRBJ1-6; 9 nucleotides match TRBD1. V was pared by 4 bases and J by 7 bases, with 3 bases of the junction left unmatched. Germline CDR1 and CDR2: SGDLS and YYNGEE. The CDR3 loop spans 14 amino acids. Here the CDR3 DNA reads TGTGCCAGCAGCCCCGGACAGGGGAATTCACCCCTCCACTTT. It encodes CASSPGQGNSPLHF. Full variable domain (missing parts from reference TRBV9 and TRBJ1-6): DSGVTQTPKHLITATGQRVTLRCSPRSGDLSVYWYQQSLDQGLQFLIQYYNGEERAKGNILERFSAQQFPDLHSELNLSSLELGDSALYFCASSPGQGNSPLHFGNGTRLTVT.

The chain joins TRBV28 to TRBJ2-7; D unclear. The CDR3 length is 11 residues. The V gene's germline CDR1 is MDHEN and CDR2 SYDVKM. V lost 6 bases, J lost 0 bases, and 3 bases lay in between. This CDR3 reads CASSSSYEQYF. CDR3 nucleotide sequence: TGTGCCAGCAGCTCCTCCTACGAGCAGTACTTC.

The chain links TRBV28 to TRBJ2-2; D perhaps matches TRBD1 (6 bases). CDR1 is MDHEN and CDR2 is SYDVKM in the germline V gene. CDR3 length: 15 amino acids. V was pared by 6 bases and J by 5 bases, with 16 bases between. The DNA of the CDR3 is TGTGCCAGCAGACCCCCCCGGACAGCTACCGGGGAGCTGTTTTTT. The encoded protein is CASRPPRTATGELFF.

V is TRBV6-5 and J is TRBJ1-2; TRBD1 matches at 7 bases. Germline CDR1 reads MNHEY; CDR2 reads SVGAGI. Trimming cost V 5 bases and J 4 bases; bases outside gene matches: 10. CDR3 length equals 15 residues. The CDR3 is CASSLRQGRSYGYTF. The CDR3 region has the DNA TGTGCCAGCAGTCTTCGACAGGGAAGGAGCTATGGCTACACCTTC.

V usage is TRBV5-1 and J usage is TRBJ2-7, with unresolved D. Germline V lookup: CDR1 SGHRS, CDR2 YFSETQ. With 6 bases removed from V and 6 bases from J, the gap between germline ends came to 19 bases. This CDR3 has 14 amino acids. Written as DNA, the CDR3 is TGCGCCAGCACGCTCAGAGGTACGCCGGGCGAGCAGTACTTC. Its translation is CASTLRGTPGEQYF.